Sequencing of this TCR beta chain was carried out in a study of T-cell memory formation after mild COVID-19. About the research overall: TCR clusters showed largely donor specificity. Study outcomes and limitations: Clones from the second wave (peaking day 37) had unconfirmed SARS-CoV-2 specificity.

This clonotype occurred a few times. The antigen is unknown. TCRdb passed the 5' RACE reads through MiXCR, listing each CDR3 protein once. The table includes approximately 290,000 distinct CDR3 sequences, more than 15% detected once. The sequence was collected from a man between 18 and 35 years old who had mild COVID-19 (a few samples of this study predate the infection). Cell type and time point are not known. The material sequenced was PBMCs or a T cell subset sorted from them (not recorded which).

This CDR3 reads CASSGDGYTEAFF. The CDR3 DNA sequence: TGCGCCAGCAGCGGGGACGGGTACACTGAAGCTTTCTTT. The rearrangement joins TRBV5-1 to TRBJ1-1; weak D call: TRBD1 (5 bases). The V gene lost 4 bases and the J gene lost 3 bases, with 10 bases spanning the gap. Germline V gene lookup returns CDR1 SGHRS and CDR2 YFSETQ. The CDR3 length is 13 residues. The full variable domain, in which reference TRBV5-1 and TRBJ1-1 provide the parts outside the CDR3, is KAGVTQTPRYLIKTRGQQVTLSCSPISGHRSVSWYQQTPGQGLQFLFEYFSETQRNKGNFPGRFSGRQFSNSRSEMNVSTLELGDSALYLCASSGDGYTEAFFGQGTRLTVV.